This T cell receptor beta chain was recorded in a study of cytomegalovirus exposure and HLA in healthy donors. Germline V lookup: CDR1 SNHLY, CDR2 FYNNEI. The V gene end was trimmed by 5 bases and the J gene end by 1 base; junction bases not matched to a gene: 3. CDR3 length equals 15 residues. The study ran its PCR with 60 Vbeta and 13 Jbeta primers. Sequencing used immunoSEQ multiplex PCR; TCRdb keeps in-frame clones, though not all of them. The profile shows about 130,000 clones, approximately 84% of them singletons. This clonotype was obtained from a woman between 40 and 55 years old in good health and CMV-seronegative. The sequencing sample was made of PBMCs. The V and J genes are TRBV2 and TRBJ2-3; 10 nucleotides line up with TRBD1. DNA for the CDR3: TGTGCCAGCAGTTACGACAGGGGGCGCACAGATACGCAGTATTTT. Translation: CASSYDRGRTDTQYF.